The 7 T cell receptor beta chains below come from one sample, sequenced in a study of beta chain features in type 1 diabetes (dated 2018 in TCRdb). The receptor library was made with the immunoSEQ multiplex PCR assay. The entire amount of isolated RNA was reverse transcribed using the High Capacity cDNA Reverse Transcription Kit, so the sequenced TCRB transcripts were expressed ones. TCRdb obtained this table from immuneACCESS and retained in-frame rearrangements with V and J assigned. These tables miss some clones; where compared with another copy, unresolved V genes account for less than half of the shortfall, and the remainder is unexplained. Across this sample there are 200,000 to 300,000 clones, with around 14% seen only once. More than 0.02% of the sample goes to the ten largest clones. The specimen was naive CD4+ T cells from blood. Reading the label with the study, this specimen's cell subset or site is: true naive CD4+ T cells. Receptors were obtained from a woman in her thirties or forties in good health.

The rearrangement links TRBV5-1 to TRBJ2-3; TRBD2 matches 12 bases. V lost 4 bases, J lost 5 bases, and 8 bases stayed unmatched. The CDR3 has 16 amino acids. The germline gives CDR1 SGHRS, CDR2 YFSETQ. The CDR3 nucleotides are TGCGCCAGCAGCATTCGGACTAGCGGGGTTGGAGATACGCAGTATTTT. It specifies CASSIRTSGVGDTQYF.

This sequence joins TRBV19 and TRBJ2-7; possibly TRBD1 for D (5 bases). Germline V gene lookup returns CDR1 LNHDA and CDR2 SQIVND (reference sequence). CDR3 size: 14 residues. V was cut by 3 bases and J by 4 bases, with 13 bases left in between. CDR3 amino acids: CASSIGHLLYEQYF. The CDR3 DNA sequence: TGTGCCAGTAGTATCGGACACCTACTTTACGAGCAGTACTTC.

The chain uses TRBV19 and TRBJ2-3; D may be TRBD2 (7 bases). From germline, CDR1 is LNHDA and CDR2 SQIVND (reference sequence). V was cut by 6 bases and J by 1 base, with 20 bases left in between. The CDR3 runs 17 residues. The CDR3 bases are TGTGCCAGTAGCCTCTCTTGGGGGGGCCTGGGCACAGATACGCAGTATTTT. Protein: CASSLSWGGLGTDTQYF.

This clone has only a few counts. The chain has TRBV5-1 and TRBJ2-5; the D gene is possibly TRBD1 (6 bases). The CDR3 spans 14 residues. The germline gives CDR1 SGHRS, CDR2 YFSETQ. Trimming took 4 bases from V and 3 from J, leaving 13 bases between them. The CDR3 nucleotides are TGCGCCAGCAGCCCGGGACAAGCCAAAGAGACCCAGTACTTC. Translation gives CASSPGQAKETQYF. Using reference TRBV5-1 and TRBJ2-5 for the parts outside the CDR3, the full variable domain is KAGVTQTPRYLIKTRGQQVTLSCSPISGHRSVSWYQQTPGQGLQFLFEYFSETQRNKGNFPGRFSGRQFSNSRSEMNVSTLELGDSALYLCASSPGQAKETQYFGPGTRLLVL.

The rearrangement joins TRBV14 to TRBJ1-2; D may be TRBD1 (5 bases). Germline-derived CDR1 and CDR2 are SGHDN and FVKESK. This CDR3 spans 13 amino acids. Trimming pared 0 bases from V and 4 bases from J, leaving 6 bases between. CDR3 in amino acids: CASSQDQGYGYTF. The CDR3, as DNA: TGTGCCAGCAGCCAAGATCAGGGCTATGGCTACACCTTC.

The rearrangement joins TRBV10-3 to TRBJ2-3; 8 bases are a match to TRBD1. Trimming at V came to 7 bases and at J to 4 bases, leaving 10 bases not matched to a gene. This CDR3 spans 15 amino acids. CDR1 is ENHRY, CDR2 SYGVKD, per germline. In DNA, the CDR3 is TGTGCCATCACGGGTCAGACAGGGGTTGCAGATACGCAGTATTTT. Protein: CAITGQTGVADTQYF.

The genes are TRBV4-3 and TRBJ1-1, with 8 bases aligning to TRBD1. Germline V lookup: CDR1 LGHNA, CDR2 YSLEER. The CDR3 sequence is 16 residues long. Trimming cost V 4 bases and J 0 bases; bases outside gene matches: 7. DNA for the CDR3: TGCGCCAGCAGCCCAAGACAGGGGATTCTGAACACTGAAGCTTTCTTT. This translates into CASSPRQGILNTEAFF.